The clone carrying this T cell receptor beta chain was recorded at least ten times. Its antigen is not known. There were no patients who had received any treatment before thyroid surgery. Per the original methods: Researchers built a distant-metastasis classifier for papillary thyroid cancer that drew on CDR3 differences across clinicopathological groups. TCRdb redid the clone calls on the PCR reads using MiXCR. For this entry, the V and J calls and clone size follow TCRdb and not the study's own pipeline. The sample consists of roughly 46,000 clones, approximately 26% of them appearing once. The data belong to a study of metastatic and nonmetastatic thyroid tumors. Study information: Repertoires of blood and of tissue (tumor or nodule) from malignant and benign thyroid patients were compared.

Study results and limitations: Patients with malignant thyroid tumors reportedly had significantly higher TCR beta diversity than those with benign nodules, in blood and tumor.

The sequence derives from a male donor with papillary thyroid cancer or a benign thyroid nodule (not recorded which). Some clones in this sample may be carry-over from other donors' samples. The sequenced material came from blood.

CDR3: CASSFRVGLTEAFF. For the CDR3, the DNA is TGTGCCAGCAGCTTCCGGGTGGGGTTAACCGAAGCTTTCTTT. This chain connects TRBV6-1 to TRBJ1-1; D unclear. The CDR3 consists of 14 residues. CDR1 MNHNS and CDR2 SASEGT come from the germline V gene. The V end was cut by 6 bases, the J end by 8 bases, with 19 bases between.